A selection of T cell receptor beta chains follows, all from one sample in a study of blood T cell repertoires in COVID-19. This table comes from immunoSEQ multiplex PCR, and its TCRdb copy is limited to in-frame clones, with some not included. The table includes over 450,000 clones, about 89% detected once. Sequenced: peripheral blood. All receptors come from a woman between 45 and 60 years old with COVID-19, enrolled during active disease. The CDR3 runs from the conserved cysteine through the conserved F or W. Each record gives: clone size, J gene, V gene, D gene, CDR3 protein, CDR3 DNA. The D gene is left open where the match is weak. Expanded clones are given a class, and other clones once, few, many or no size at all.

clone_size: .
j_call: TRBJ1-2
v_call: TRBV5-1
d_call: .
cdr3_aa: CASSLRGDYGYTF
cdr3_nt: TGCGCCAGCAGCTTACGGGGGGACTATGGCTACACCTTC

clone_size: once
j_call: TRBJ2-1
v_call: TRBV9
d_call: TRBD2
cdr3_aa: CASSATSGGRFYNEQFF
cdr3_nt: TGTGCCAGCAGCGCGACTAGCGGGGGGCGATTTTACAATGAGCAGTTCTTC

clone_size: .
j_call: TRBJ2-3
v_call: TRBV30
d_call: .
cdr3_aa: CAWCTGLTDTQYF
cdr3_nt: TGTGCCTGGTGCACGGGACTCACAGATACGCAGTATTTT

clone_size: .
j_call: TRBJ1-2
v_call: TRBV4-1
d_call: .
cdr3_aa: CASSQGAGKTVGYTF
cdr3_nt: TGCGCCAGCAGCCAAGGGGCAGGAAAAACTGTCGGCTACACCTTC

clone_size: .
j_call: TRBJ1-2
v_call: TRBV9
d_call: .
cdr3_aa: CASSYSGFSGYTF
cdr3_nt: TGTGCCAGCAGCTACTCAGGGTTTTCAGGCTACACCTTC

clone_size: once
j_call: TRBJ2-7
v_call: TRBV6-5
d_call: .
cdr3_aa: CASSDTGTTSYEQYF
cdr3_nt: TGTGCCAGCAGCGACACCGGGACAACCTCTTACGAGCAGTACTTC

clone_size: few
j_call: TRBJ1-3
v_call: TRBV2
d_call: .
cdr3_aa: CASSGMGLSGNTIYF
cdr3_nt: TGTGCCAGCAGTGGGATGGGACTCTCTGGAAACACCATATATTTT

clone_size: .
j_call: TRBJ2-2
v_call: TRBV27
d_call: .
cdr3_aa: CASRHYAETGELFF
cdr3_nt: TGTGCCAGCAGGCACTACGCGGAAACCGGGGAGCTGTTTTTT

clone_size: few
j_call: TRBJ1-1
v_call: TRBV10-2
d_call: .
cdr3_aa: CASSEFPTVPAEAFF
cdr3_nt: TGCGCCAGCAGTGAGTTCCCGACAGTGCCCGCTGAAGCTTTCTTT

clone_size: once
j_call: TRBJ1-2
v_call: TRBV30
d_call: TRBD1
cdr3_aa: CAWSAGTGIYGYTF
cdr3_nt: TGTGCCTGGAGTGCGGGGACAGGGATCTATGGCTACACCTTC

clone_size: .
j_call: TRBJ2-3
v_call: TRBV7-7
d_call: TRBD2
cdr3_aa: CASSSQLAGATDTQYF
cdr3_nt: TGTGCCAGCAGCTCCCAACTAGCGGGGGCCACAGATACGCAGTATTTT